This is a list of T cell receptor beta chains from one sample in a study of T cells in Graves' hyperthyroidism and ophthalmopathy. In TCRdb, the multiplex PCR reads were re-called with MiXCR into one record per CDR3 protein. The sample includes roughly 380,000 distinct CDR3 sequences, about 18% of them seen just once. The source material was blood. Source of these receptors: a woman aged 18-35 years with Graves' hyperthyroidism. Each CDR3 is given with its conserved first and last residue. Each record gives: J gene, D gene, V gene, clone size, CDR3 protein, CDR3 DNA. D genes are given only for firm matches. A row's size may be missing; if present it is once, few, many or a size class.

J: TRBJ2-4; D: -; V: TRBV24-1; size: few; CDR3: CATSDSGGPKNIQYF; DNA: TGTGCCACCAGTGACTCCGGCGGGCCCAAAAACATTCAGTACTTC
J: TRBJ2-2; D: -; V: TRBV7-8; size: many; CDR3: CASSHVQRSNTGELFF; DNA: TGTGCCAGCAGTCACGTACAGAGATCGAACACCGGGGAGCTGTTTTTT
J: TRBJ1-1; D: -; V: TRBV20-1; size: many; CDR3: CSARSGGRNTEAFF; DNA: TGCAGTGCTAGATCGGGGGGGCGAAACACTGAAGCTTTCTTT
J: TRBJ2-5; D: -; V: TRBV7-8; size: many; CDR3: CASSFLRGLRETQYF; DNA: TGTGCCAGCAGCTTTTTGCGGGGGCTCCGGGAGACCCAGTACTTC
J: TRBJ2-5; D: -; V: TRBV4-2; size: many; CDR3: CASSQADSGTQYF; DNA: TGTGCCAGCAGCCAAGCTGATTCCGGCACCCAGTACTTC
J: TRBJ1-1; D: TRBD1; V: TRBV12-3/TRBV12-4; size: many; CDR3: CASSFPEGAQGPEAFF; DNA: TGTGCCAGCAGTTTCCCCGAGGGGGCGCAGGGGCCTGAAGCTTTCTTT
J: TRBJ1-1; D: TRBD1; V: TRBV20-1; size: -; CDR3: CSALQGATEAFF; DNA: TGCAGTGCTCTACAGGGGGCTACTGAAGCTTTCTTT
J: TRBJ1-2; D: -; V: TRBV5-1; size: once; CDR3: CASSPTDSYGYTF; DNA: TGCGCCAGCAGCCCGACTGATTCATATGGCTACACCTTC
J: TRBJ1-2; D: -; V: TRBV28; size: many; CDR3: CASSLRANYGYTF; DNA: TGTGCCAGCAGCTTAAGGGCTAACTATGGCTACACCTTC
J: TRBJ2-5; D: -; V: TRBV29-1; size: -; CDR3: CSVGDPYRETQYF; DNA: TGCAGCGTAGGGGATCCGTACCGAGAGACCCAGTACTTC
J: TRBJ1-1; D: -; V: TRBV20-1; size: many; CDR3: CSAVTTRGTEAFF; DNA: TGCAGTGCTGTAACGACGAGGGGGACTGAAGCTTTCTTT
J: TRBJ2-5; D: -; V: TRBV6-5; size: many; CDR3: CASSYSMGSMETQYF; DNA: TGTGCCAGCAGTTACTCGATGGGTAGCATGGAGACCCAGTACTTC
J: TRBJ2-6; D: -; V: TRBV4-1; size: many; CDR3: CASTPRRGSPAGANVLTF; DNA: TGCGCCAGCACCCCAAGGAGAGGCAGTCCAGCTGGGGCCAACGTCCTGACTTTC
J: TRBJ2-2; D: -; V: TRBV27; size: -; CDR3: CASRTQMNTGELFF; DNA: TGTGCCAGCCGTACCCAGATGAACACCGGGGAGCTGTTTTTT
J: TRBJ2-5; D: TRBD2; V: TRBV11-3; size: many; CDR3: CASSRGGETQYF; DNA: TGTGCCAGCAGCCGGGGGGGAGAGACCCAGTACTTC
J: TRBJ1-1; D: -; V: TRBV6-1; size: -; CDR3: CASRVSRSDTGACF; DNA: TGTGCCAGCAGGGTAAGCAGGTCTGACACTGGAGCTTGCTTT
J: TRBJ1-5; D: TRBD1; V: TRBV10-3; size: many; CDR3: CATTTGTGFDQPQHF; DNA: TGTGCCACTACTACCGGGACAGGGTTCGATCAGCCCCAGCATTTT
J: TRBJ2-5; D: TRBD1; V: TRBV6-2/TRBV6-3; size: -; CDR3: CASSYRDRGIQETQYF; DNA: TGTGCCAGCAGTTACCGCGACAGGGGGATTCAAGAGACCCAGTACTTC
J: TRBJ1-2; D: -; V: TRBV12-3/TRBV12-4; size: many; CDR3: CASSSHLSGYTF; DNA: TGTGCCAGCAGTTCACACCTATCCGGCTACACCTTC
J: TRBJ1-1; D: -; V: TRBV2; size: many; CDR3: CASTGAFF; DNA: TGTGCCAGCACAGGAGCTTTCTTT
J: TRBJ2-7; D: TRBD1; V: TRBV6-5; size: many; CDR3: CASSYDPGQGYEQYF; DNA: TGTGCCAGCAGTTACGATCCGGGACAGGGTTACGAGCAGTACTTC
J: TRBJ1-1; D: -; V: TRBV7-6; size: many; CDR3: CASSLERTKGTNTEAFF; DNA: TGTGCCAGCAGCTTAGAACGGACCAAAGGGACGAACACTGAAGCTTTCTTT
J: TRBJ1-1; D: -; V: TRBV4-1; size: many; CDR3: CASSTPGGTEAFF; DNA: TGCGCCAGCAGCACTCCCGGGGGCACTGAAGCTTTCTTT
J: TRBJ1-2; D: TRBD1; V: TRBV4-1; size: many; CDR3: CASSQDVTGGIFGYTF; DNA: TGCGCCAGCAGCCAAGATGTGACAGGGGGGATCTTCGGCTACACCTTC
J: TRBJ2-7; D: TRBD1; V: TRBV20-1; size: many; CDR3: CSAGQVSYEQYF; DNA: TGCAGTGCCGGACAGGTCTCCTACGAGCAGTACTTC
J: TRBJ1-3; D: -; V: TRBV30; size: few; CDR3: CAWRRPFTSGNTIYF; DNA: TGTGCCTGGAGGCGACCGTTTACCTCTGGAAACACCATATATTTT
J: TRBJ1-1; D: -; V: TRBV6-1; size: many; CDR3: CASSDRGGTEAFF; DNA: TGTGCCAGCAGTGACCGCGGGGGCACTGAAGCTTTCTTT
J: TRBJ2-7; D: -; V: TRBV5-1; size: many; CDR3: CASTMGHGVYEQYF; DNA: TGCGCCAGCACCATGGGACATGGGGTTTACGAGCAGTACTTC
J: TRBJ2-5; D: -; V: TRBV18; size: few; CDR3: CASSPPNRAQETQYF; DNA: TGTGCCAGCTCACCACCGAACAGGGCACAAGAGACCCAGTACTTC
J: TRBJ2-7; D: -; V: TRBV11-1; size: -; CDR3: CASSPSKGPGAYEQYF; DNA: TGTGCCAGCAGCCCGAGTAAGGGACCCGGCGCTTACGAGCAGTACTTC
J: TRBJ2-7; D: TRBD1; V: TRBV2; size: many; CDR3: CASLGTGDWNEQYF; DNA: TGTGCCAGTTTAGGGACAGGGGATTGGAACGAGCAGTACTTC
J: TRBJ1-5; D: -; V: TRBV12-3/TRBV12-4; size: many; CDR3: CASSFEPWGQPQHF; DNA: TGTGCCAGCAGTTTTGAGCCGTGGGGTCAGCCCCAGCATTTT
J: TRBJ1-5; D: -; V: TRBV7-8; size: many; CDR3: CASSLSPGIRNQPQHF; DNA: TGTGCCAGCAGCTTGTCCCCTGGAATCCGCAATCAGCCCCAGCATTTT
J: TRBJ1-6; D: -; V: TRBV6-2/TRBV6-3; size: many; CDR3: CASSPGTDVSPLHF; DNA: TGTGCCAGCAGCCCCGGGACGGACGTGTCACCCCTCCACTTT
J: TRBJ1-1; D: -; V: TRBV20-1; size: few; CDR3: CSARDIGETEAFF; DNA: TGCAGTGCTAGAGATATCGGGGAGACTGAAGCTTTCTTT
J: TRBJ2-7; D: -; V: TRBV6-5; size: -; CDR3: CASSSGGEEQYF; DNA: TGTGCCAGCAGTTCCGGGGGTGAGGAGCAGTACTTC
J: TRBJ2-5; D: TRBD2; V: TRBV5-1; size: -; CDR3: CASSPPSSGVTQETQYF; DNA: TGCGCCAGCAGCCCACCGTCTAGCGGGGTAACACAAGAGACCCAGTACTTC
J: TRBJ1-2; D: TRBD1; V: TRBV29-1; size: many; CDR3: CSVAPGTDYGYTF; DNA: TGCAGCGTGGCTCCCGGGACAGACTATGGCTACACCTTC
J: TRBJ2-2; D: -; V: TRBV7-9; size: many; CDR3: CASSPTIGELFF; DNA: TGTGCCAGCAGCCCCACAATTGGGGAGCTGTTTTTT
J: TRBJ1-1; D: -; V: TRBV30; size: many; CDR3: CAWSGGPAEAFF; DNA: TGTGCCTGGAGTGGAGGGCCGGCTGAAGCTTTCTTT
J: TRBJ2-7; D: -; V: TRBV4-1; size: many; CDR3: CASSRQGDGLPYEQYF; DNA: TGCGCCAGCAGCCGTCAAGGGGACGGACTTCCCTACGAGCAGTACTTC
J: TRBJ2-5; D: -; V: TRBV6-1; size: few; CDR3: CASSEASGRETQYF; DNA: TGTGCCAGCAGTGAAGCGTCAGGGCGGGAGACCCAGTACTTC
J: TRBJ2-5; D: -; V: TRBV20-1; size: -; CDR3: CSASGGGAGYGTQYF; DNA: TGCAGTGCTAGTGGTGGGGGGGCTGGGTATGGGACCCAGTACTTC
J: TRBJ1-5; D: -; V: TRBV12-3/TRBV12-4; size: many; CDR3: CASGPGMGEPQHF; DNA: TGTGCCAGCGGGCCGGGAATGGGGGAGCCCCAGCATTTT
J: TRBJ1-5; D: -; V: TRBV12-3/TRBV12-4; size: many; CDR3: CASSLAGSNQPQHF; DNA: TGTGCCAGCAGTTTGGCAGGGAGCAATCAGCCCCAGCATTTT
J: TRBJ1-5; D: -; V: TRBV6-2/TRBV6-3; size: many; CDR3: CASSLKPSGTASNQPQHF; DNA: TGTGCCAGCAGTTTAAAGCCCAGCGGGACGGCGAGCAATCAGCCCCAGCATTTT
J: TRBJ2-7; D: -; V: TRBV27; size: many; CDR3: CASSLGGTYYEQYF; DNA: TGTGCCAGCAGTTTAGGCGGAACCTACTACGAGCAGTACTTC
J: TRBJ2-7; D: -; V: TRBV27; size: many; CDR3: CASSLYSGALYF; DNA: TGTGCCAGCAGTTTATATTCTGGAGCCTTGTACTTC
J: TRBJ1-1; D: -; V: TRBV27; size: many; CDR3: CASSPLNSVPQYKNTEAFF; DNA: TGTGCCAGCAGTCCCCTCAACTCCGTACCGCAGTATAAGAACACTGAAGCTTTCTTT
J: TRBJ2-5; D: TRBD1; V: TRBV12-3/TRBV12-4; size: many; CDR3: CASSALSGGSETQYF; DNA: TGTGCCAGCAGTGCCCTCTCAGGGGGCAGCGAGACCCAGTACTTC
J: TRBJ1-5; D: -; V: TRBV2; size: many; CDR3: CASRWRGGQPQHF; DNA: TGTGCCAGCAGGTGGAGGGGCGGACAGCCCCAGCATTTT